The T cell receptor beta chain described here comes from a study of siplizumab effects on memory and regulatory T cells. Study-level points and caveats: Naive T cells appeared more varied than memory cells and looked like key alloresponse contributors. An assignable naive or memory phenotype was lacking in roughly 80-97% of proliferating CD4+ or CD8+ clones.

The germline V gene has CDR1 MNHEY and CDR2 SVGAGI. This CDR3 is 16 amino acids long. With regard to this clone: Its antigen is not known.

Every sample had 80,000 to 100,000 of its TCR templates assayed. Clones were sequenced by immunoSEQ multiplex PCR, and TCRdb holds only the in-frame ones, with some missing. This table holds fewer than 85,000 clones, approximately 90% found once. Sequences were obtained from Tregs sorted from blood. The source of this sequence is a human donor in good health. The genes are TRBV6-5 and TRBJ2-5; 8 positions agree with TRBD1. The end of the DNA fits TRBJ2-7 better, so the J call may be wrong. CDR3: CASSYSIRTGHYEQYF. The CDR3 bases are TGTGCCAGCAGTTACTCGATTAGGACAGGGCACTACGAGCAGTACTTC.